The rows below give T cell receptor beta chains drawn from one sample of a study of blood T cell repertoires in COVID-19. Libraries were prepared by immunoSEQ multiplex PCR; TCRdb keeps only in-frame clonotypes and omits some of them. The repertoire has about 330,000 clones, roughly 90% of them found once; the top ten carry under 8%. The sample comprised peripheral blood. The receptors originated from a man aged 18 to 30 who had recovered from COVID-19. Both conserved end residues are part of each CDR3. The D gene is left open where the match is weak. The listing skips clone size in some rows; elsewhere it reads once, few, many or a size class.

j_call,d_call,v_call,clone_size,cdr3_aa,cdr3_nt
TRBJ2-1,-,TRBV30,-,CAWSVNSFGDEQFF,TGTGCCTGGAGTGTAAACTCCTTCGGGGATGAGCAGTTCTTC
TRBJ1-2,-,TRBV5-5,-,CASSLLEGWQGYTF,TGTGCCAGCAGCTTGCTGGAGGGCTGGCAGGGCTACACCTTC
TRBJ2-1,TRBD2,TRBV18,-,CASSPQSSGANEQFF,TGTGCCAGCTCACCACAGTCTAGCGGGGCCAATGAGCAGTTCTTC
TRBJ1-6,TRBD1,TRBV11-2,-,CASSSQLGTAYNSPLHF,TGTGCCAGCAGCTCTCAATTGGGGACAGCATATAATTCACCCCTCCACTTT
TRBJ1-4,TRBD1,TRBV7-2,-,CASSPGQGTNEKLFF,TGTGCCAGCAGCCCTGGACAGGGGACTAATGAAAAACTGTTTTTT
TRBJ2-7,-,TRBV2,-,CASSEPPSDYEQYF,TGTGCCAGCAGTGAACCGCCTAGCGACTACGAGCAGTACTTC
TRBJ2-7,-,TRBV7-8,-,CASSHRDFQLPGSSYEQYF,TGTGCCAGCAGCCACCGGGACTTTCAACTCCCGGGTAGTTCCTACGAGCAGTACTTC
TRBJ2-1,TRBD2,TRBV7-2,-,CASSFGLADEQFF,TGTGCCAGCAGCTTTGGACTAGCCGATGAGCAGTTCTTC
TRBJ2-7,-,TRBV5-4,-,CASSLGSGGGFSYEQYF,TGTGCCAGCAGCTTAGGGTCAGGAGGCGGATTTTCCTACGAGCAGTACTTC
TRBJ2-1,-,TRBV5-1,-,CASSLTSHREQFF,TGCGCCAGCAGCTTGACTAGCCACCGGGAGCAGTTCTTC
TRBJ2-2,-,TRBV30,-,CAWSVLGNTGELFF,TGTGCCTGGAGTGTACTCGGGAACACCGGGGAGCTGTTTTTT
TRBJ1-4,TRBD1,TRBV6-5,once,CASSMDRGIEKLFF,TGTGCCAGCAGTATGGACAGGGGAATAGAAAAACTGTTTTTT
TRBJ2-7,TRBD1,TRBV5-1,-,CASSKDRPTYEQYF,TGCGCCAGCAGCAAGGACAGGCCCACCTACGAGCAGTACTTC
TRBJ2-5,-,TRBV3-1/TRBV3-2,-,CASSQGFRGGVTQYF,TGTGCCAGCAGCCAAGGGTTCCGGGGTGGGGTGACCCAGTACTTC
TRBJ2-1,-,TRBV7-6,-,CASSLGGLAQIYEQFF,TGTGCCAGCAGCTTAGGAGGGCTAGCGCAAATCTATGAGCAGTTCTTC
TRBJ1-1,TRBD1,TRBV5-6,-,CASRWDRGEAFF,TGTGCCAGCCGCTGGGACAGGGGGGAAGCTTTCTTT
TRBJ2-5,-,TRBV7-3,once,CASSTRQFQETQYF,TGTGCCAGCAGCACCAGACAATTTCAAGAGACCCAGTACTTC
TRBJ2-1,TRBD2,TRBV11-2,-,CASSLGGGPYNEQFF,TGTGCCAGCAGCCTAGGCGGGGGGCCCTACAATGAGCAGTTCTTC
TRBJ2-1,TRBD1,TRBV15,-,CATSRAGTGNEQFF,TGTGCCACCAGCAGAGCCGGGACAGGCAATGAGCAGTTCTTC
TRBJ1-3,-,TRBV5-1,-,CASSFAGTNSGNTIYF,TGCGCCAGCAGCTTCGCCGGGACAAACTCTGGAAACACCATATATTTT
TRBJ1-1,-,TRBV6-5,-,CASSYSVGGRTEAFF,TGTGCCAGCAGTTACTCGGTGGGGGGGCGGACTGAAGCTTTCTTT
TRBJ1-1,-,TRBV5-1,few,CASSLAGNTEAFF,TGCGCCAGCAGCTTGGCAGGGAACACTGAAGCTTTCTTT
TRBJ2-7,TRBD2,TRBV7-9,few,CASGAGGSYEQYF,TGTGCCAGCGGGGCGGGAGGCTCCTACGAGCAGTACTTC
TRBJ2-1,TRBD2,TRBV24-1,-,CATSDSAGTSAYNEQFF,TGTGCCACCAGTGATTCGGCGGGGACTAGCGCCTACAATGAGCAGTTCTTC
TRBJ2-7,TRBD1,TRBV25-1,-,CASRQGAYEQYF,TGTGCCAGCAGACAGGGGGCCTACGAGCAGTACTTC
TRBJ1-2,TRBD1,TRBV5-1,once,CASSLREGAYGYTF,TGCGCCAGCAGCTTGCGAGAGGGGGCCTATGGCTACACCTTC
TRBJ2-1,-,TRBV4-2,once,CASSRGAGGPTFSYNEQFF,TGTGCCAGCAGCCGCGGGGCCGGGGGGCCAACGTTCTCCTACAATGAGCAGTTCTTC
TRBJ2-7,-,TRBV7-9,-,CASSLVAGGLEQYF,TGTGCCAGCAGCTTAGTCGCAGGGGGGCTCGAGCAGTACTTC
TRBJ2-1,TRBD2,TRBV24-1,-,CATSDDSPSNGGARVEQFF,TGTGCCACCAGTGATGACTCTCCTTCTAACGGGGGGGCCCGGGTTGAGCAGTTCTTC
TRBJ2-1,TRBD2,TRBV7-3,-,CASSFVAGGPKNEQFF,TGTGCCAGCAGCTTTGTAGCGGGAGGCCCCAAGAATGAGCAGTTCTTC
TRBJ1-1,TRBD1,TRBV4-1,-,CASSHRGGMNTEAFF,TGCGCCAGCAGTCACAGGGGGGGGATGAACACTGAAGCTTTCTTT
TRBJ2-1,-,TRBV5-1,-,CASSLVPLEGDNEQFF,TGCGCCAGCAGCTTGGTTCCCTTAGAGGGGGACAATGAGCAGTTCTTC
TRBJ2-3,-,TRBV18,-,CASSTMEEDTQYF,TGTGCCAGCTCAACTATGGAAGAGGATACGCAGTATTTT
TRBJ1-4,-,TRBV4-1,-,CASSQEGGITEKLFF,TGCGCCAGCAGCCAAGAAGGGGGAATAACTGAAAAACTGTTTTTT
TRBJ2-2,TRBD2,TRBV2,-,CASSRLAGGPRTGELFF,TGTGCCAGCAGTCGACTAGCGGGAGGGCCGCGGACCGGGGAGCTGTTTTTT
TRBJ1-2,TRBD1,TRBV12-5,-,CASGARDRGIYGYTF,TGTGCTAGTGGTGCCCGGGACAGGGGGATCTATGGCTACACCTTC
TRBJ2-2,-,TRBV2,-,CASSGGATNTGELFF,TGTGCCAGCAGCGGTGGGGCCACGAACACCGGGGAGCTGTTTTTT
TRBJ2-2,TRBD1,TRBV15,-,CATSVTGGSTGELFF,TGTGCCACCAGCGTGACAGGGGGTAGCACCGGGGAGCTGTTTTTT
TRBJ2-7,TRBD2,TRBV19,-,CASSTSSGGYEQYF,TGTGCCAGTAGTACATCTAGCGGGGGTTACGAGCAGTACTTC
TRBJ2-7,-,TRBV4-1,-,CASSQDTAGGQYF,TGCGCCAGCAGCCAAGATACGGCCGGGGGGCAGTACTTC
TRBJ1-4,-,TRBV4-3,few,CASSRLAGFSTNEKLFF,TGCGCCAGCAGCCGATTAGCAGGGTTTTCAACTAATGAAAAACTGTTTTTT
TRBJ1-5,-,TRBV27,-,CASSGFGGLNSNQPQHF,TGTGCCAGCAGCGGATTCGGGGGGCTTAATAGCAATCAGCCCCAGCATTTT
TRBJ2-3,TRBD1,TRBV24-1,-,CATSDPGTGNEDTQYF,TGTGCCACCAGTGATCCCGGGACAGGGAATGAGGATACGCAGTATTTT
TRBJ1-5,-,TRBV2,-,CASSERAGNQPQHF,TGTGCCAGCAGTGAGCGGGCGGGCAATCAGCCCCAGCATTTT
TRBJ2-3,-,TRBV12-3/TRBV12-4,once,CASSPSTDTQYF,TGTGCCAGCAGTCCAAGCACAGATACGCAGTATTTT
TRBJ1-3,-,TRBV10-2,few,CASKEIYENSGNTIYF,TGCGCCAGCAAGGAGATTTATGAAAACTCTGGAAACACCATATATTTT
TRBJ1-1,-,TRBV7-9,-,CASSLVGQNTEAFF,TGTGCCAGCAGCTTAGTTGGGCAAAACACTGAAGCTTTCTTT
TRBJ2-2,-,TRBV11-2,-,CASSPLATMGELFF,TGTGCCAGCAGTCCACTGGCGACAATGGGGGAGCTGTTTTTT
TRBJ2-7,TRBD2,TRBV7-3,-,CASSLEAGGVDEQYF,TGTGCCAGCAGCTTAGAAGCGGGGGGAGTCGACGAGCAGTACTTC